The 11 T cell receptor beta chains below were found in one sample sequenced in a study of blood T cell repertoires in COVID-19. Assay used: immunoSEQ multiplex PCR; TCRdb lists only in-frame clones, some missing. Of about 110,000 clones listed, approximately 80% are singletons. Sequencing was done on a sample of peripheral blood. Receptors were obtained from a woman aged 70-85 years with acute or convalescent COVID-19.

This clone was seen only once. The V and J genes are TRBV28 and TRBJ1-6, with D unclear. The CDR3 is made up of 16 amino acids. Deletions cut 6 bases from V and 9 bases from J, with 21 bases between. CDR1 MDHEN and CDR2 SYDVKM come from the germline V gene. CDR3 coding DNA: TGTGCCAGCAGCCCGGCGGCCGGTTTGTATCGTTCACCCCTCCACTTT. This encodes CASSPAAGLYRSPLHF. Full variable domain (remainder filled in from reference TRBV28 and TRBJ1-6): DVKVTQSSRYLVKRTGEKVFLECVQDMDHENMFWYRQDPGLGLRLIYFSYDVKMKEKGDIPEGYSVSREKKERFSLILESASTNQTSMYLCASSPAAGLYRSPLHFGNGTRLTVT.

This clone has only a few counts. The DNA for the CDR3 is TGTGCCAGCTCAAAATCGACAGACACGAACACTGAAGCTTTCTTT. Translation: CASSKSTDTNTEAFF. The V gene is TRBV18, the J gene TRBJ1-1, with D perhaps TRBD1 (5 bases). Trimming took off 5 bases at V and 1 base at J, with 14 bases between the two ends. This CDR3 contains 15 residues. CDR1 is KGHSH, CDR2 LQKENI, per germline.

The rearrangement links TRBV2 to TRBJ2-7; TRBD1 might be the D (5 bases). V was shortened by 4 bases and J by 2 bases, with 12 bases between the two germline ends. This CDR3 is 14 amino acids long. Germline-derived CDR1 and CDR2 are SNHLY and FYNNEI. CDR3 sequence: CASSGHRQAYEQYV. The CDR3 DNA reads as TGTGCCAGCAGTGGGCACAGGCAAGCCTACGAGCAGTACGTC.

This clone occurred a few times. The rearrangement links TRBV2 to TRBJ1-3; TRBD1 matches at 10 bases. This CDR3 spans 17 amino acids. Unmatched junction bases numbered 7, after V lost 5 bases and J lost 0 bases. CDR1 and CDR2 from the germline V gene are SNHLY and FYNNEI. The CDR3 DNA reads TGTGCCAGCAGTACTGCGGGACAGGGGTTCTCTGGAAACACCATATATTTT. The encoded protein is CASSTAGQGFSGNTIYF. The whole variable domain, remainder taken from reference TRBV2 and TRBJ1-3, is EPEVTQTPSHQVTQMGQEVILRCVPISNHLYFYWYRQILGQKVEFLVSFYNNEISEKSEIFDDQFSVERPDGSNFTLKIRSTKLEDSAMYFCASSTAGQGFSGNTIYFGEGSWLTVV.

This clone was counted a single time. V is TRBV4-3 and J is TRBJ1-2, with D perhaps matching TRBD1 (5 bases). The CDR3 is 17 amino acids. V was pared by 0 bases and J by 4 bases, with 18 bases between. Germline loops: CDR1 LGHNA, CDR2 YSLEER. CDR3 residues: CASSQESRARVGYGYTF. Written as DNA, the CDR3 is TGCGCCAGCAGCCAAGAAAGTAGGGCCAGGGTTGGCTATGGCTACACCTTC.

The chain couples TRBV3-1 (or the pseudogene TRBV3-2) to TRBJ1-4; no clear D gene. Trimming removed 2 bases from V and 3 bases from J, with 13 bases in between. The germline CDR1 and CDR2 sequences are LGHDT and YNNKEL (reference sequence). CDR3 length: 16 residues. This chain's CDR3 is CASSQRTGKANEKLFF. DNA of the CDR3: TGTGCCAGCAGCCAAAGAACCGGGAAGGCTAATGAAAAACTGTTTTTT.

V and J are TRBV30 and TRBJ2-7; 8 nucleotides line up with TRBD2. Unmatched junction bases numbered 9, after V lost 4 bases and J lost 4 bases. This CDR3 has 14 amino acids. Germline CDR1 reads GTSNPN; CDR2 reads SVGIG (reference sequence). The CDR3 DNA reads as TGTGCCTGGACCCGGGGGGGCAAAAATTACGAGCAGTACTTC. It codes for CAWTRGGKNYEQYF.

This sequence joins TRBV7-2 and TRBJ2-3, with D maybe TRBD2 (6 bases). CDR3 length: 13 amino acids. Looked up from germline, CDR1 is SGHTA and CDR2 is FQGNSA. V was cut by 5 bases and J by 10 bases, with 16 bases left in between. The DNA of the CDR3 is TGTGCCAGCAGCCTATCTTCGTGGGGGGCGCAGTATTTT. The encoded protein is CASSLSSWGAQYF.

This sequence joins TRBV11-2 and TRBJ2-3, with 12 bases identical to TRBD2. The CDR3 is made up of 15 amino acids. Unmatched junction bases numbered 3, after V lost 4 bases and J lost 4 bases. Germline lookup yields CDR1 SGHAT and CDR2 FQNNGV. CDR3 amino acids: CASSWTSGISDTQYF. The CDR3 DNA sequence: TGTGCCAGCAGCTGGACTAGCGGGATCTCAGATACGCAGTATTTT.

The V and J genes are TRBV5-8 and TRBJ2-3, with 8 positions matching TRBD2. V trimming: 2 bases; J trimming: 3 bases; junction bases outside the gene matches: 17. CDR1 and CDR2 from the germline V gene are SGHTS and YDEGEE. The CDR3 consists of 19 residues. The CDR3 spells CASSLSGRTAGARTDTQYF. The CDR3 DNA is TGTGCCAGCAGCTTATCGGGACGGACAGCGGGAGCAAGGACAGATACGCAGTATTTT.

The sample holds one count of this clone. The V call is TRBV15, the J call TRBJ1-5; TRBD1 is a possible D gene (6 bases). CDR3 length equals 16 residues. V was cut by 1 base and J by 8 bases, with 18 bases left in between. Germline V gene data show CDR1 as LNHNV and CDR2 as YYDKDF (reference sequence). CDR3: CATSRVGGAAGEPQHF. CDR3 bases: TGTGCCACCAGCAGAGTGGGGGGCGCAGCGGGAGAGCCCCAGCATTTT.